These T cell receptor beta chains were read from a single sample in a study of T cell repertoires and HLA-DP antigens. Sequencing was performed with immunoSEQ multiplex PCR; in TCRdb, only in-frame clones are kept and a portion is missing. The sample lists over 100,000 clones, around 93% occurring once. Their cognate antigens are unknown. The material sequenced was CD4+ T cells from PBMCs. The receptors were gathered from a woman between 18 and 29 years old in good health and CMV-seronegative. Both conserved end residues are trimmed from each CDR3. Clone size is given for some rows only: seen once, a few or many times, or a class if the clone is expanded.

clone size	J gene	V gene	CDR3 protein
once	TRBJ2-3	TRBV7-6	ASSPRLAGMDTQY
-	TRBJ2-7	TRBV5-6	ASSLPSGYEQY
-	TRBJ1-3	TRBV5-6	ASSFYMDGNTIY
-	TRBJ2-2	TRBV5-1	ASSLDRGVTGELF
-	TRBJ1-1	TRBV6-6	ASRSGDTEAF
-	TRBJ2-3	TRBV5-6	ASSSSGSSDTQY
-	TRBJ2-3	TRBV5-4	ASSLITSGGATQY
-	TRBJ2-3	TRBV11-3	ASSLAGSHRTSGTDTQY
-	TRBJ2-3	TRBV14	ASSQEYPDTQY
-	TRBJ2-7	TRBV29-1	SVTTGDYEQY
-	TRBJ2-1	TRBV27	ASSLLAGLAGRSSYNEQF
-	TRBJ1-3	TRBV28	ASIAPPGISGNTIY
-	TRBJ1-6	TRBV9	ASSSRGDRAADNSPLH
-	TRBJ2-5	TRBV13	ASSFGAETQY
-	TRBJ1-5	TRBV6-1	ASSAGKGQGAVSNQPQH
-	TRBJ2-7	TRBV28	ASSLPRGPSYEQY
-	TRBJ1-1	TRBV5-1	ASSSGAGTEAF
-	TRBJ2-4	TRBV16	ASSQGALPGTAKNIQY
-	TRBJ2-4	TRBV7-2	ASSLGLAGALLAKNIQY
-	TRBJ2-1	TRBV7-9	ASSLRSKRSSYNEQF
-	TRBJ2-3	TRBV9	ASSVRAGEDTQY
few	TRBJ2-4	TRBV12-5	ASGPDSAKNIQY
-	TRBJ2-1	TRBV10-3	AISESTYNEQF
-	TRBJ2-1	TRBV27	ASSFRGGLSYNEQF
-	TRBJ2-2	TRBV11-2	ASSPPGLAGTGELF
-	TRBJ1-6	TRBV5-1	ASSLTAGTSFFYSPLH
-	TRBJ2-6	TRBV2	ASMRVVMANVLT
-	TRBJ2-7	TRBV25-1	ASSELGGTSGTYEQY
-	TRBJ2-3	TRBV5-4	ASSQGLAGDTQY
-	TRBJ2-1	TRBV28	ASSLPGTGAVNEQF